The 12 T cell receptor beta chains given below trace back to one sample, sequenced in a study of tumor and adjacent non-tumor tissue in lung cancer. A modified ARM-PCR protocol with three rounds of nested PCR amplified TCRbeta. From the multiplex PCR reads, TCRdb called clonotypes with MiXCR, one entry per CDR3 protein. The repertoire consists of under 250,000 distinct CDR3 sequences, with about 71% occurring once and the leading ten covering around 25%. The template was RNA from unsorted bulk tissue. The material sequenced was lung tumor tissue. These receptors were obtained from a man aged 55 to 69 with non-small cell lung cancer.

Comment on this clonotype: A much larger clone sits a single nucleotide away, making a read error possible. The V call is TRBV12-3 or TRBV12-4, the J call TRBJ2-4, with a weak D call TRBD2 (5 bases). This CDR3 has 16 amino acids. The V and J ends lost 1 base and 2 bases respectively, with 12 bases between them. The CDR3 is CASSLGLSGTKNIQYF. The CDR3 DNA sequence: TGTGCCAGCAGTTTAGGACTCTCCGGGACCAAAAACATTCAGTACTTC.

By share, this clonotype counts as medium-sized (0.01 to 0.1%). The genes are TRBV20-1 and TRBJ2-7; 8 nucleotides align to TRBD2. Germline CDR1 reads DFQATT; CDR2 reads SNEGSKA (reference sequence). V shed 6 bases and J 6 bases; nucleotides not matched to a gene: 7. This CDR3 spans 12 amino acids. CDR3 DNA: TGCAGTGCCATCGGGGGGGACTCCGAGCAGTACTTC. Its translation is CSAIGGDSEQYF.

Remarks on this clonotype: Because it lacks the conserved phenylalanine or tryptophan at the end, this CDR3 is likely a read error. The rearrangement joins TRBV20-1 to TRBJ1-5; perhaps TRBD1 as D (5 bases). Trimming removed 6 bases from V and 0 bases from J, with 12 bases in between. The CDR3 extends over 14 amino acids. Germline V lookup: CDR1 DFQATT, CDR2 SNEGSKA (reference sequence). CDR3 coding DNA: TGCAGTGCCCCCACCAGGGATAGCAATCAGCCCCAGCATCTT. Protein sequence: CSAPTRDSNQPQHL.

On this clonotype: One end of the junction is discordant with germline, which a read error may explain. The chain employs TRBV6-6 and TRBJ1-5; D remains unclear. The CDR3 covers 12 residues. The germline V gene encodes CDR1 MNHNY and CDR2 SVGAGI (reference sequence). The chain's CDR3 is CATSYTAKPQHF. CDR3 DNA sequence: TGTGCCACCAGTTACACAGCAAAGCCCCAGCATTTT.

This clonotype was recorded a few times. The chain carries TRBV29-1 and TRBJ1-2; D ambiguous. Germline V CDR1 and CDR2: SQVTM, ANQGSEA. The V end was cut by 1 base, the J end by 7 bases, with 13 bases between. This CDR3 has 13 amino acids. CDR3: CSVEAIRLGGYTF. The CDR3 region has the DNA TGCAGCGTTGAAGCGATCCGACTAGGTGGCTACACCTTC.

The chain is built from TRBV5-1 and TRBJ1-1; TRBD1 matches at 8 bases. In germline, CDR1 is SGHRS, CDR2 YFSETQ. The CDR3 has 15 amino acids. Trimming at V came to 5 bases and at J to 1 base, leaving 7 bases not matched to a gene. The CDR3 coding sequence is TGCGCCAGCAGATCCTCAGACAGGGGGAACACTGAAGCTTTCTTT. Translating it yields CASRSSDRGNTEAFF.

Note on this clonotype: An end of the junction does not agree with germline; a read error may underlie this. The rearrangement joins TRBV11-2 to TRBJ1-3, with D uncertain. In germline, CDR1 is SGHAT, CDR2 FQNNGV. This CDR3 contains 16 residues. CDR3 DNA: TGTGCCGGCAGCGAATATGGGTCGAGCTCTGGAAACACCATATATTTT. Its translation is CAGSEYGSSSGNTIYF.

The chain combines TRBV24-1 with TRBJ2-3; D may be TRBD2 (5 bases). The germline gives CDR1 KGHDR, CDR2 SFDVKD. There are 15 residues in the CDR3. The V end was cut by 3 bases, the J end by 6 bases, with 15 bases between. CDR3 amino acids: CATSDGAGLADTQYF. CDR3 nucleotide sequence: TGTGCCACCAGTGATGGTGCGGGCCTCGCTGATACGCAGTATTTT.

As regards this clonotype: A read error may account for a junction end that differs from germline. DNA of the CDR3: TGCAGAGCTATCGGGACTAGCAGGACCTACACCAACAATGAGCAGTTCTTC. The encoded protein is CRAIGTSRTYTNNEQFF. The V and J genes are TRBV20-1 and TRBJ2-1; 9 bases agree with TRBD2. This CDR3 comprises 17 residues. Looked up from germline, CDR1 is DFQATT and CDR2 is SNEGSKA (reference sequence).

This rearrangement joins TRBV6-1 to TRBJ1-5; 9 bases fit TRBD1. J gave up 5 bases and V 7 bases, and 6 bases lay outside the gene matches. Germline V gene lookup returns CDR1 MNHNS and CDR2 SASEGT. CDR3 length equals 14 residues. CDR3 amino acids: CASTRDREDQPQHF. CDR3 nucleotides: TGTGCCAGCACCAGGGACAGGGAGGATCAGCCCCAGCATTTT.

This clonotype has a count of ten or more. The chain couples TRBV11-1 to TRBJ2-4, with D possibly being TRBD1 (6 bases). There are 13 residues in the CDR3. Trimming left V 3 bases short and J 3 bases short, with 6 bases between. The germline gives CDR1 SGHAT, CDR2 FQDESV (reference sequence). In DNA form, the CDR3 reads TGTGCCAGCAGCTTGGACAGCAAAAACATTCAGTACTTC. This encodes CASSLDSKNIQYF.

As concerns this clonotype: One end of the junction varies from germline; a read error may be responsible. The V call is TRBV20-1, the J call TRBJ1-5; D gene uncertain. The CDR3 is 13 residues long. Germline CDR1 is DFQATT and CDR2 is SNEGSKA (reference sequence). The CDR3 sequence is CSAVRRPNQPQLF. The CDR3 DNA reads as TGCAGTGCCGTCAGGAGGCCGAATCAGCCCCAGCTTTTT.